This T cell receptor beta chain was observed in a study of identical twins. The V end lost 4 bases, the J end lost 2 bases, and 19 bases lay between the germline ends. Germline-derived CDR1 and CDR2 are MNHEY and SMNVEV (reference sequence). The CDR3 is 17 residues long. About this clonotype: As yet, its antigen is unknown.

Unique molecular identifiers were present on cDNA, and template switching added a universal primer site. MiXCR was run by TCRdb on the 5' RACE reads, yielding one entry per CDR3 protein. The repertoire holds under 300,000 distinct CDR3 sequences, with about 8% as singletons. Findings and limits, study-wide: Beta out-of-frame sequences showed weaker excess twin sharing.

The sample was also reused in another study, on yellow fever vaccine responses in identical twins.

The V gene is TRBV27, the J gene TRBJ2-3; D not certain. This TCR was recovered from a young woman in good health. Specimen: CD8+ T cells sorted from blood. CDR3: CASSSLPGSAITDTQYF. The CDR3, as DNA: TGTGCCAGCAGTTCCCTTCCGGGTTCCGCTATCACAGATACGCAGTATTTT.